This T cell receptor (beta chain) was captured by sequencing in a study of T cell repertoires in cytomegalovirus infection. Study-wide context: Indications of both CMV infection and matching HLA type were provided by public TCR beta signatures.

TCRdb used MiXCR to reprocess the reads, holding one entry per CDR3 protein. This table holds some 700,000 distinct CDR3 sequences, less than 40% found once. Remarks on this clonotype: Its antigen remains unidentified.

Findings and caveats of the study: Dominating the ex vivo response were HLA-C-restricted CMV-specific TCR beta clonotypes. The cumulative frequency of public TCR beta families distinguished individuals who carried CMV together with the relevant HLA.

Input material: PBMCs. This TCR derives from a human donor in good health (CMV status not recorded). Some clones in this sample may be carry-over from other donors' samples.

The CDR3 DNA reads as TGCAGCGCCCGCCTTCTAGCGGCTAGCACAGATACGCAGTATTTT. It codes for CSARLLAASTDTQYF. The V call is TRBV29-1, the J call TRBJ2-3, with TRBD2 identical over 7 bases. Germline V CDR1 and CDR2: SQVTM, ANQGSEA. Trimming took 7 bases from V and 0 from J; bases not matched to a gene: 10. The CDR3 length is 15 residues.